This is a list of T cell receptor beta chains from one sample in a study of beta chain features in type 1 diabetes. Here immunoSEQ multiplex PCR was the method, and the copy in TCRdb shows in-frame clones only, minus some. The sample yields around 250,000 clones, around 68% seen once. Sequencing used naive CD4+ T cells from blood. Receptors were obtained from a man younger than 40 in good health. The CDR3 runs from the conserved cysteine through the conserved F or W. A D gene is named only where the DNA matches it firmly. Only part of the rows carry a size: once, few, many, or a class if the clone is expanded.

-	TRBD2	TRBJ2-1	TRBV9	TGTGCCAGCAGCGTAGGACTAGCGGGGGACAATGAGCAGTTCTTC	CASSVGLAGDNEQFF
-	TRBD2	TRBJ2-2	TRBV7-9	TGTGCCAGCAGCTTCATAGCGGGAGTCCCCGGGGAGCTGTTTTTT	CASSFIAGVPGELFF
-	-	TRBJ2-5	TRBV30	TGTGCCTGGAGTGTCACGGTAAATTTGAAGACCCAGTACTTC	CAWSVTVNLKTQYF
-	-	TRBJ1-6	TRBV30	TGTGCCTGGAGGGACGATGATAATTCACCCCTCCACTTT	CAWRDDDNSPLHF
-	TRBD1	TRBJ1-2	TRBV7-9	TGTGCCAGCAGCTTGGGACAGGGTAACTATGGCTACACCTTC	CASSLGQGNYGYTF
-	TRBD2	TRBJ2-1	TRBV29-1	TGCAGCAGTCTAGCGGGAGGGGGCTCCTACAATGAGCAGTTCTTC	CSSLAGGGSYNEQFF
-	-	TRBJ2-3	TRBV4-3	TGCGCCAGCAGCCAAGAACTCACAGATACGCAGTATTTT	CASSQELTDTQYF
-	-	TRBJ2-2	TRBV30	TGTGCCTGGAGTCGCGGAGGAGGTTTTGCGAACACCGGGGAGCTGTTTTTT	CAWSRGGGFANTGELFF
once	-	TRBJ2-1	TRBV29-1	TGCAGCGCTAAAACTGTCAGCTCCTACAATGAGCAGTTCTTC	CSAKTVSSYNEQFF
-	-	TRBJ2-1	TRBV29-1	TGCAGCGCCGCCTTCAGACGGCCGGACTACAATGAGCAGTTCTTC	CSAAFRRPDYNEQFF
-	-	TRBJ2-7	TRBV29-1	TGCAGCGTTGTAGTTTGGACAGATATCTCCTACGGGCAGTACTTC	CSVVVWTDISYGQYF
few	-	TRBJ2-3	TRBV10-3	TGTGCCATCAGAGGAGATGGCTTTTCAGCAGATACGCAGTATTTT	CAIRGDGFSADTQYF
-	-	TRBJ2-7	TRBV14	TGTGCCAGCAGCCGGGACCTAGATACGGGTGAGCAGTACTTC	CASSRDLDTGEQYF
-	-	TRBJ2-7	TRBV13	TGTGCCAGCAACCCCAGGGGGGACCGGTCCTTTTTGGAGCAGTACTTC	CASNPRGDRSFLEQYF
once	TRBD2	TRBJ2-5	TRBV9	TGTGCCAGCAGCACCTTAGCGGGGGGGCCGGAGACCCAGTACTTC	CASSTLAGGPETQYF
few	TRBD1	TRBJ1-2	TRBV7-9	TGTGCCAGCAGCCAGACAGGGAACTATGGCTACACCTTC	CASSQTGNYGYTF
-	-	TRBJ1-1	TRBV7-9	TGTGCCAGCAGACCTCCGTTAGAGGTGGGTTCGAACACTGAAGCTTTCTTT	CASRPPLEVGSNTEAFF
few	-	TRBJ1-1	TRBV29-1	TGCAGCGTTGAGGTTGAGACTGAAGCTTTCTTT	CSVEVETEAFF
-	-	TRBJ2-3	TRBV30	TGTGCCTGGAGTGGTCCCTCAGATACGCAGTATTTT	CAWSGPSDTQYF
-	-	TRBJ2-1	TRBV9	TGTGCCAGCAGCGCCGGGTCCCCGGCCTACAATGAGCAGTTCTTC	CASSAGSPAYNEQFF
-	-	TRBJ2-7	TRBV29-1	TGCAGCGTTGAATCGTTGGGTGATTACGAGCAGTACTTC	CSVESLGDYEQYF
-	-	TRBJ2-5	TRBV5-4	TGTGCCAGCAGCTTAGACGAGACCCAGTACTTC	CASSLDETQYF
-	-	TRBJ2-5	TRBV7-9	TGTGCCAGCTCTGGACAGACCCAGTACTTC	CASSGQTQYF
-	TRBD1	TRBJ1-5	TRBV10-3	TGTGCCATCAGTCCCGGACAGGGGGCAAATCAGCCCCAGCATTTT	CAISPGQGANQPQHF
-	TRBD2	TRBJ2-1	TRBV7-2	TGTGCCATAACTAGCGGCTACAATGAGCAGTTCTTC	CAITSGYNEQFF
once	TRBD1	TRBJ1-2	TRBV29-1	TGCAGCGTTGAAAGGACAGGGATCGGCTACACCTTC	CSVERTGIGYTF
-	TRBD2	TRBJ2-7	TRBV30	TGTGCCTGGAGTGTATTATCGTCGGGGGGCTACGAGCAGTACTTC	CAWSVLSSGGYEQYF
-	TRBD2	TRBJ2-1	TRBV2	TGTGCCAGCCTAACTGGGCTAGCGGAAAGGGGTGAGCAGTTCTTC	CASLTGLAERGEQFF
-	-	TRBJ1-1	TRBV30	TGTGCCTGGACGGGTCGGGCGACTGAAGCTTTCTTT	CAWTGRATEAFF
-	TRBD2	TRBJ2-5	TRBV30	TGTGCCTGGAGTCCCGGGCTAGCGGGAGGGGCAGAGACCCAGTACTTC	CAWSPGLAGGAETQYF
few	-	TRBJ2-3	TRBV28	TGTGCCAGCAAGGCGGGGCGCACAGATACGCAGTATTTT	CASKAGRTDTQYF
-	-	TRBJ1-1	TRBV4-1	TGCGCCAGCAGCCTGGAGGAGGCAGGGCGAGGTGAAGCTTTCTTT	CASSLEEAGRGEAFF
-	-	TRBJ1-5	TRBV4-1	TGCGCCAGCAGCCAAGATTTGCAGGGAGTTTATCAGCCCCAGCATTTT	CASSQDLQGVYQPQHF
-	-	TRBJ1-1	TRBV30	TGTGCCTGGAATCAGGGGCAAATAACTGAAGCTTTCTTT	CAWNQGQITEAFF
-	-	TRBJ2-7	TRBV7-9	TGTGCCAGCAGCTTAGTCCCGGTTCACTCCTACGAGCAGTACTTC	CASSLVPVHSYEQYF
few	-	TRBJ2-5	TRBV7-8	TGTGCCAGCAGCTTCGGGGAAGTTGGGACCCAGTACTTC	CASSFGEVGTQYF
-	-	TRBJ2-2	TRBV27	TGTGCCAGCAAGAGAGTTCCCGGGGAGCTGTTTTTT	CASKRVPGELFF
few	-	TRBJ2-3	TRBV11-2	TGTGCCAGCAGCATCGACAGGTTGAGGTTTGATACGCAGTATTTT	CASSIDRLRFDTQYF
-	TRBD1	TRBJ1-5	TRBV2	TGTGCCAGCAGTGACCGGGCAGGGGGCCAGCCCCAGCATTTT	CASSDRAGGQPQHF
-	TRBD1	TRBJ1-1	TRBV18	TGTGCCAGCTCTCCGGCCCCCGGGACAGTGAACACTGAAGCTTTCTTT	CASSPAPGTVNTEAFF
-	-	TRBJ2-3	TRBV20-1	TGCAGTGCGTTGAGGGCAGATACGCAGTATTTT	CSALRADTQYF
-	TRBD1	TRBJ2-7	TRBV7-9	TGTGCCAGCAGCCAAGGACAGGGACCCTACGAGCAGTACTTC	CASSQGQGPYEQYF
-	-	TRBJ2-3	TRBV9	TGTGCCAGCAGCGTCTTTCAAAGGGAAGATACGCAGTATTTT	CASSVFQREDTQYF
once	-	TRBJ2-7	TRBV7-9	TGTGCCAGCAGCTTAGCTGGGAGTGTTGCGGAGCAGTACTTC	CASSLAGSVAEQYF
-	-	TRBJ2-2	TRBV29-1	TGCACCGCTCTGAACACCGGGGAGCTGTTTTTT	CTALNTGELFF
-	-	TRBJ2-7	TRBV30	TGTGCCTGGAGTGCACGTGCGTCCTACGAGCAGTACTTC	CAWSARASYEQYF
few	-	TRBJ2-3	TRBV10-3	TGTGCCATCAGCAACCGGGGAGATACGCAGTATTTT	CAISNRGDTQYF
-	-	TRBJ1-2	TRBV29-1	TGCAGCTCTGCCGGGCCCCAAATTGGGGGCTACACCTTC	CSSAGPQIGGYTF